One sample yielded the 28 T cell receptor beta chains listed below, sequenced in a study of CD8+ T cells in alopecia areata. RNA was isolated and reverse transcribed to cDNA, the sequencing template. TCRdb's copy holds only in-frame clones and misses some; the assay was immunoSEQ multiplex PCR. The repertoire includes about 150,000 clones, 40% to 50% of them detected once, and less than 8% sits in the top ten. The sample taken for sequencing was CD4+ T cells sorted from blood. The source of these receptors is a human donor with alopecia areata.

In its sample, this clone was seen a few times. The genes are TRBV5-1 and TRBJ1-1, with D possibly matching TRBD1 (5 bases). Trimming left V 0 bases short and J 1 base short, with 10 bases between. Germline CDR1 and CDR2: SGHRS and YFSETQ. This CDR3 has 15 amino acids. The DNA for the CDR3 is TGCGCCAGCAGCTTGGGGGCAGGGCAGAACACTGAAGCTTTCTTT. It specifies CASSLGAGQNTEAFF.

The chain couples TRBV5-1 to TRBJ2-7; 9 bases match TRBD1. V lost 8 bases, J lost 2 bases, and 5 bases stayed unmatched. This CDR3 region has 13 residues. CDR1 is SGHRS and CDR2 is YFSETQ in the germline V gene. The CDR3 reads CASKQGAAYEQYF. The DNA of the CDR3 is TGCGCCAGTAAACAGGGGGCGGCCTACGAGCAGTACTTC.

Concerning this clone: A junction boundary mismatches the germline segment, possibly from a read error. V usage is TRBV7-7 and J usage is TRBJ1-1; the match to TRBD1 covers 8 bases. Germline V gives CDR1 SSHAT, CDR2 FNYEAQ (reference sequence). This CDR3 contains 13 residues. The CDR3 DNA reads TGTGCTAGCAGCTCCCAACAGGGGGCTGAAGCTTTCTTT. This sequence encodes CASSSQQGAEAFF.

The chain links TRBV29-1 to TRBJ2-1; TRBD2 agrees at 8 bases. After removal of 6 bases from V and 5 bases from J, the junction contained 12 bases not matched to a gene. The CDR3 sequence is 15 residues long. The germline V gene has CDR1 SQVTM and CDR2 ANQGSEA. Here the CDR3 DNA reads TGCAGCGTCCCGGGGGGGGCCGTTGACCACAATGAGCAGTTCTTC. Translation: CSVPGGAVDHNEQFF.

CDR3 bases: TGTGCCAGCAGCACGGGAGTCGGTTTTACAGATACGCAGTATTTT. Amino acids: CASSTGVGFTDTQYF. The rearrangement links TRBV5-6 to TRBJ2-3; maybe TRBD2 (6 bases). This CDR3 is 15 amino acids long. Germline loops: CDR1 SGHDT, CDR2 YYEEEE. V was pared by 4 bases and J by 3 bases, with 15 bases between.

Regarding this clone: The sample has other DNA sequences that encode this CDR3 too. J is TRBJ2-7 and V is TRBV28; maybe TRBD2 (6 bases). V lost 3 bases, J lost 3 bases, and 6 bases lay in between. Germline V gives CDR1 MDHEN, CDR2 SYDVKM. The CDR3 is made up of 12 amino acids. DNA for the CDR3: TGTGCCAGCAGTTTCGGGAGCTACGAGCAGTACTTC. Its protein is CASSFGSYEQYF.

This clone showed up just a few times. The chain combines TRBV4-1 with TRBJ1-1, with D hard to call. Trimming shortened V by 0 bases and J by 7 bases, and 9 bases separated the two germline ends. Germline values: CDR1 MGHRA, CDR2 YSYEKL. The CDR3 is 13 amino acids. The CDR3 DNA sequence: TGCGCCAGCAGCCAAGATATAACTATTGAAGCTTTCTTT. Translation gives CASSQDITIEAFF.

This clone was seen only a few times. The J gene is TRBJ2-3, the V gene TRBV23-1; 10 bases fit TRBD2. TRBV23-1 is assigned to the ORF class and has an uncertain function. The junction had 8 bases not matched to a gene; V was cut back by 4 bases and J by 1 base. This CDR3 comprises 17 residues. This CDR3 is CASSPIRTSGGTDTQYF. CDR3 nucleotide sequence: TGCGCCAGCAGTCCGATTAGGACTAGCGGAGGCACAGATACGCAGTATTTT.

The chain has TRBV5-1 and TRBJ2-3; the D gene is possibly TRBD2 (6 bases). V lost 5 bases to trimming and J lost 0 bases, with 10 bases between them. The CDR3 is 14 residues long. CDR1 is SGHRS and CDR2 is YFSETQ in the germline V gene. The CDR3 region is CASSVAASTDTQYF. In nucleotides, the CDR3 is TGCGCCAGCAGTGTAGCGGCTAGCACAGATACGCAGTATTTT.

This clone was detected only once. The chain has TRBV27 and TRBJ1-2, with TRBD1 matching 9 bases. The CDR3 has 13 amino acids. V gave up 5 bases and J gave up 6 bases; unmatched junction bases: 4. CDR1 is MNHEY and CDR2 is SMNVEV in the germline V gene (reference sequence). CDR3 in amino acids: CASSRTGANGYTF. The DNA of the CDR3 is TGTGCCAGCAGTCGGACAGGGGCGAATGGCTACACCTTC.

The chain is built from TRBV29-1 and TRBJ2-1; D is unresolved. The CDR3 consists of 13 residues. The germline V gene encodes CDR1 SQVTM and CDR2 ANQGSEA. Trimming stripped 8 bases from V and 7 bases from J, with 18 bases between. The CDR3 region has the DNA TGCAGCTGGGAACAGCTCCCCTGGAATGAGCAGTTCTTC. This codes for CSWEQLPWNEQFF.

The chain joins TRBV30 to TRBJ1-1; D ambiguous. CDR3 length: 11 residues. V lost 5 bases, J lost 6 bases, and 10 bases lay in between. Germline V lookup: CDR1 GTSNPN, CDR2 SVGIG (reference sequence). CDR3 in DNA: TGTGCCTGGTCCCTGGGGTCTGAAGCTTTCTTT. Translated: CAWSLGSEAFF. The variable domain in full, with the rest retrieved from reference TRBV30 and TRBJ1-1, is SQTIHQWPATLVQPVGSPLSLECTVEGTSNPNLYWYRQAAGRGLQLLFYSVGIGQISSEVPQNLSASRPQDRQFILSSKKLLLSDSGFYLCAWSLGSEAFFGQGTRLTVV.

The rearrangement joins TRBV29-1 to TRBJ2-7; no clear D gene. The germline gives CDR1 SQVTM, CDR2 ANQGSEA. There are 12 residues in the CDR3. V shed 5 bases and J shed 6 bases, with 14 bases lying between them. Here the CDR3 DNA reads TGCAGCGTTTGGGCCAGACCGGGCGAGCAGTACTTC. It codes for CSVWARPGEQYF.

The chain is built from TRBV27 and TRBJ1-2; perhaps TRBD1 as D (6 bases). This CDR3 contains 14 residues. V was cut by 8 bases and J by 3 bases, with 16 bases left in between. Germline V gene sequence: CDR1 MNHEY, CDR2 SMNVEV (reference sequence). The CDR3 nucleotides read TGTGCCAGCGGGGGACACAAGGCGGACTATGGCTACACCTTC. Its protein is CASGGHKADYGYTF.

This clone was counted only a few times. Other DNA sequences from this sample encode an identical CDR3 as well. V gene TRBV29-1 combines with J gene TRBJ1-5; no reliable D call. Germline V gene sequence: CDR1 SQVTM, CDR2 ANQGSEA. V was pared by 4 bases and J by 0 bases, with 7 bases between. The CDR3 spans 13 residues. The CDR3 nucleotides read TGCAGCGTTGCGGCAGGTAGCAATCAGCCCCAGCATTTT. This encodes CSVAAGSNQPQHF.

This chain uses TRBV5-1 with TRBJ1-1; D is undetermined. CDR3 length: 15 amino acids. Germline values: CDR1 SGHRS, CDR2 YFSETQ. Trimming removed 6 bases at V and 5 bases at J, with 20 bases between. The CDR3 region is CASNSGLGGRTEAFF. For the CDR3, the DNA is TGCGCCAGCAACTCCGGACTAGGAGGGAGGACTGAAGCTTTCTTT.

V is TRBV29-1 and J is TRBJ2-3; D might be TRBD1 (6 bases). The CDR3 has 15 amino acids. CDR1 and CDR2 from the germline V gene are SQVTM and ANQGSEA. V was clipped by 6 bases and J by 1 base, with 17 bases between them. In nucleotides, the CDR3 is TGCAGCGTCGCTCTGGGGGCAAGGGGCACAGATACGCAGTATTTT. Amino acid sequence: CSVALGARGTDTQYF.

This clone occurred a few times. The CDR3 DNA is TGTGCCAGCATCAGCCGGGATCAGGCCACCGGGGAGCTGTTTTTT. Amino acid sequence: CASISRDQATGELFF. This chain joins TRBV7-9 and TRBJ2-2, with a weak D call TRBD2 (5 bases). The CDR3 is made up of 15 amino acids. The ends were cut back, 7 bases at V and 4 bases at J, with 16 bases in the middle. CDR1 SEHNR and CDR2 FQNEAQ come from the germline V gene (reference sequence).

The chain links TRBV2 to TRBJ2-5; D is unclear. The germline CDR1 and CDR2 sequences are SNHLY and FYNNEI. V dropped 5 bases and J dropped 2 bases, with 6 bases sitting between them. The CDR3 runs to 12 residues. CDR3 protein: CASSPQQETQYF. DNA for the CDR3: TGTGCCAGCAGTCCGCAACAAGAGACCCAGTACTTC. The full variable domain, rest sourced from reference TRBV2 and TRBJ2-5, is EPEVTQTPSHQVTQMGQEVILRCVPISNHLYFYWYRQILGQKVEFLVSFYNNEISEKSEIFDDQFSVERPDGSNFTLKIRSTKLEDSAMYFCASSPQQETQYFGPGTRLLVL.

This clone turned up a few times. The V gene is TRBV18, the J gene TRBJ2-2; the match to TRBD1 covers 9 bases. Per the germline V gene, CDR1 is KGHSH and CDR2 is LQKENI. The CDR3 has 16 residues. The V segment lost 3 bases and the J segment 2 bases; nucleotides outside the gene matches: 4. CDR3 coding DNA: TGTGCCAGCTCACCCCGGGACAGGGCCAACACCGGGGAGCTGTTTTTT. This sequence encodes CASSPRDRANTGELFF.

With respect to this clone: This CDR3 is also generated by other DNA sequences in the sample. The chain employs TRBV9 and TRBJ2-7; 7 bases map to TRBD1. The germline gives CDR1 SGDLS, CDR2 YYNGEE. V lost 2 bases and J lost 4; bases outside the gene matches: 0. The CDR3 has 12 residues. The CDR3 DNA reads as TGTGCCAGCAGCGTGACAGGGTACGAGCAGTACTTC. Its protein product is CASSVTGYEQYF. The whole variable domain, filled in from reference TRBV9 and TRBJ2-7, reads DSGVTQTPKHLITATGQRVTLRCSPRSGDLSVYWYQQSLDQGLQFLIQYYNGEERAKGNILERFSAQQFPDLHSELNLSSLELGDSALYFCASSVTGYEQYFGPGTRLTVT.

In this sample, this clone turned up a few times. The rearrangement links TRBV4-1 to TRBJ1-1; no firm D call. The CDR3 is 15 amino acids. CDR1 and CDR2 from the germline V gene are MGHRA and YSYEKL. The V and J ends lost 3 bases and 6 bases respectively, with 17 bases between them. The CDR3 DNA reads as TGCGCCAGCAGCCATCAGACCCTTTTAGGCGCTGAAGCTTTCTTT. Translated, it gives CASSHQTLLGAEAFF.

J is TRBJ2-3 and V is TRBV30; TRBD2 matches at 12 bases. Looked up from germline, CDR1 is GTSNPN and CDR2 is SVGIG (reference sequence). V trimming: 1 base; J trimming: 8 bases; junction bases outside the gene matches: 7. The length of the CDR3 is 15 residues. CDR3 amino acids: CAWSASSGRAFTQYF. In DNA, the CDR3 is TGTGCCTGGAGTGCTTCTAGCGGGAGGGCCTTTACGCAGTATTTT.

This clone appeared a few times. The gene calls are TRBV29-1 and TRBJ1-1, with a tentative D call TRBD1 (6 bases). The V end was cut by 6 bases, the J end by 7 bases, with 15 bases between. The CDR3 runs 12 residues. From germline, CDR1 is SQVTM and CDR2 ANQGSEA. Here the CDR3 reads CSVTQGNFEAFF. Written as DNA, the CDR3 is TGCAGCGTCACACAGGGAAATTTTGAAGCTTTCTTT.

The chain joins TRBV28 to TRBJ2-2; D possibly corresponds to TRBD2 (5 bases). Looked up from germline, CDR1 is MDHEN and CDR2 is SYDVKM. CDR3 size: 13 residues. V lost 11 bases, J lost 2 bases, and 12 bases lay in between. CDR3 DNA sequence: TGTGCCCTATTAGCGCAAAACACCGGGGAGCTGTTTTTT. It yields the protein CALLAQNTGELFF.

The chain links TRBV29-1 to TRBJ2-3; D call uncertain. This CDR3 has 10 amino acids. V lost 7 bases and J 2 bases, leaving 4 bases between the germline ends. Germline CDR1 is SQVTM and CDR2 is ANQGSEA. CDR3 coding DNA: TGCAGCGCCCTCACAGATACGCAGTATTTT. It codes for CSALTDTQYF.

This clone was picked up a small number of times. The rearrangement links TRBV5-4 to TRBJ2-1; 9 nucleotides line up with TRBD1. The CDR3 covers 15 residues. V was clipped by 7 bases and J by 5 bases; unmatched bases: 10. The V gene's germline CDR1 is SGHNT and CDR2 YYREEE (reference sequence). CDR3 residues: CASSPRDRVDNEQFF. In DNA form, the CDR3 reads TGTGCCAGCTCTCCCCGGGACAGGGTGGACAATGAGCAGTTCTTC. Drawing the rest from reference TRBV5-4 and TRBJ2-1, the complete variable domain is ETGVTQSPTHLIKTRGQQVTLRCSSQSGHNTVSWYQQALGQGPQFIFQYYREEENGRGNFPPRFSGLQFPNYSSELNVNALELDDSALYLCASSPRDRVDNEQFFGPGTRLTVL.

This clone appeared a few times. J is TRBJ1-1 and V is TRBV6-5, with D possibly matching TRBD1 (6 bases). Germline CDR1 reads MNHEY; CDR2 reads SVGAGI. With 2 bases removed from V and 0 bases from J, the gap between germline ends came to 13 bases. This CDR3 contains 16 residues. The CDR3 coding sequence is TGTGCCAGCAGTTACGTCTTCGGACAGATGAACACTGAAGCTTTCTTT. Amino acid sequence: CASSYVFGQMNTEAFF.